These T cell receptor beta chains were read from a single sample in a study of T-cell reconstitution after alpha-beta-depleted transplantation in children. A single record per CDR3 protein comes from TCRdb applying MiXCR to the PCR reads. The sample shows about 980,000 distinct CDR3 sequences, about 31% of them seen only once. The specimen comprised PBMCs, mostly from graft donor cells, sampled 360 days after TCRalphabeta/CD19-depleted stem cell transplant. The receptors come from a boy in the first two years of life who had a stem cell transplant for SCID, so the T cells may come from the graft donor. Each CDR3 is given with its conserved first and last residue. D genes are given only for firm matches. Part of the rows lack a size; the others show once, few, many or a class for expanded clones.

-	TRBV4-2	TRBJ2-7	-	TGTGCCAGCAGCCATTTGCCTTGGGAGTACTTC	CASSHLPWEYF
-	TRBV5-1	TRBJ1-3	-	TGCGCCAGCAGGGGCAGGGGAGACGCTGGAAACACCATATATTTT	CASRGRGDAGNTIYF
few	TRBV29-1	TRBJ2-5	TRBD1	TGCAGCGTCGGACAGGGAAGGAGCCAAGAGACCCAGTACTTC	CSVGQGRSQETQYF
-	TRBV11-2	TRBJ2-3	-	TGTGCCAGCAGCCCTCTCCAGGGGCTGTCCCTAAGGGCAGATACGCAGTATTTT	CASSPLQGLSLRADTQYF
few	TRBV3-1	TRBJ2-7	TRBD1	TGTGCCAGCAGCAAGCGACAGGGGCGGCTCTACGAGCAGTACTTC	CASSKRQGRLYEQYF
-	TRBV4-1	TRBJ2-1	-	TGCGCCAGCAGCGGGCAGGGATGGAATGAGCAGTTCTTC	CASSGQGWNEQFF
-	TRBV4-2	TRBJ2-1	TRBD1	TGTGCCAGCAGCCAAGTTTCCGTGTCAGGGGGCGCGTGGGCCTACAATGAGCAGTTCTTC	CASSQVSVSGGAWAYNEQFF
-	TRBV12-3/TRBV12-4	TRBJ1-6	-	TGTGCCAGCAGCCTCAGAGACGTGGGTAATTCACCCCTCCACTTT	CASSLRDVGNSPLHF
-	TRBV27	TRBJ1-2	TRBD1	TGTGCCAGCAGTTTAGAACCGACAGGGGGCACCTATGGCTACACCTTC	CASSLEPTGGTYGYTF
-	TRBV20-1	TRBJ2-3	TRBD1	TGCAGTGCTAGAAAGGGGACAGGGGGGCCCACAGATACGCAGTATTTT	CSARKGTGGPTDTQYF
few	TRBV5-1	TRBJ2-7	-	TGCGCCAGCAGCTTGACCGGGTATCCCTACGAGCAGTACTTC	CASSLTGYPYEQYF
few	TRBV2	TRBJ2-5	TRBD2	TGTGCCAGCACTCCCCCCGCGGGGGGGCGTTTGGAGACCCAGTACTTC	CASTPPAGGRLETQYF
-	TRBV4-1	TRBJ2-7	-	TGCGCCAGCAGCCAAAAACGCCGGGACAATCTATTCCACGAGCAGTACTTC	CASSQKRRDNLFHEQYF
few	TRBV10-2	TRBJ2-3	TRBD1	TGCGCCAGCAGGAAGGGACAGGGGCTTAGCACAGATACGCAGTATTTT	CASRKGQGLSTDTQYF
-	TRBV4-1	TRBJ2-3	-	TGTGCCAGCGGCCCTATGTTCCAAACAGATACGCAGTATTTT	CASGPMFQTDTQYF
many	TRBV12-3/TRBV12-4	TRBJ1-4	-	TGCGCCAGCAGCTTGGGGGCAACTAATGAAAAACTGTTTTTT	CASSLGATNEKLFF